A single sample is the source of the 25 T cell receptor beta chains below, sequenced in a study of response to subunit inactivated influenza vaccine. In TCRdb, the RT-PCR reads were re-called with MiXCR into one record per CDR3 protein. The data contain about 170,000 distinct CDR3 sequences, about 11% of them singletons. The sequencing used CD8+ T cells sorted from PBMCs, collected 23 months after vaccination. The receptor source for this set is a man aged 50-75 years who received an inactivated influenza vaccine.

In its sample, this clonotype was seen a few times. The chain uses TRBV27 and TRBJ2-5; D ambiguous. The CDR3 covers 13 residues. The germline CDR1 and CDR2 sequences are MNHEY and SMNVEV (reference sequence). Trimming removed 5 bases at V and 5 bases at J, with 12 bases between. For the CDR3, the DNA is TGTGCCAGCAGTACAATCTCGGGTGAGACCCAGTACTTC. Amino acids: CASSTISGETQYF.

This clonotype occurred many times. The genes are TRBV4-1 and TRBJ2-7, with 7 bases fitting TRBD1. The CDR3 length is 15 residues. Germline trimming cut 2 bases from V and 3 bases from J; bases unmatched to any gene: 7. Looked up from germline, CDR1 is MGHRA and CDR2 is YSYEKL. The CDR3 sequence: CASSQHRQGDYEQYF. DNA for the CDR3: TGCGCCAGCAGCCAACACAGGCAGGGGGACTACGAGCAGTACTTC.

The V and J genes are TRBV27 and TRBJ2-3, with 7 positions matching TRBD2. Germline V gene data show CDR1 as MNHEY and CDR2 as SMNVEV (reference sequence). The junction had 9 bases not matched to a gene; V was cut back by 4 bases and J by 5 bases. This CDR3 comprises 15 residues. CDR3 coding DNA: TGTGCCAGCAGTTACCTAGCGGTTGCCGGAGATACGCAGTATTTT. Amino acids: CASSYLAVAGDTQYF.

This clonotype occurred once. A much larger clone is a single base away; this may be a read error. The chain links TRBV6-1 to TRBJ2-7, with TRBD2 matching over 8 bases. The CDR3 is made up of 14 amino acids. J was trimmed by 6 bases and V by 6 bases; bases with no gene match: 10. Looked up from germline, CDR1 is MNHNS and CDR2 is SASEGT. CDR3 nucleotides: TGTGCCAGCAGACCACGAGCGGGAGAGGGCGAGCAGTACTTC. It translates to CASRPRAGEGEQYF.

This clonotype has a handful of counts. One base away lies a much larger clone, so this may be a sequencing read error. The genes are TRBV4-3 and TRBJ1-1; unclear D gene. The V end was cut by 1 base, the J end by 1 base, with 4 bases between. The CDR3 totals 13 residues. Germline V gene data show CDR1 as LGHNA and CDR2 as YSLEER. The DNA for the CDR3 is TGCGCCAGCAGCCAAGTCCCGAACACTGAAGCTTTCTTT. It is translated as CASSQVPNTEAFF.

This chain links TRBV6-2 or TRBV6-3 with TRBJ2-7; D may be TRBD1 or TRBD2 (5 bases each). V was trimmed by 2 bases and J by 0 bases, leaving 26 bases between them. The CDR3 covers 20 residues. Germline lookup yields CDR1 MNHEY and CDR2 SVGEGT. CDR3 protein: CASSYASGTDRVSSSYEQYF. The CDR3 DNA sequence: TGTGCCAGCAGTTACGCTTCCGGGACGGATAGAGTTTCGAGCTCCTACGAGCAGTACTTC.

This clonotype was seen only a few times. V usage is TRBV6-1 and J usage is TRBJ2-2; perhaps D is TRBD1 or TRBD2 (6 bases each). V lost 3 bases, J lost 0 bases, and 11 bases lay in between. The CDR3 runs 16 residues. The germline gives CDR1 MNHNS, CDR2 SASEGT. In DNA form, the CDR3 reads TGTGCCAGCAGTGAGGAGGGACAAACGAACACCGGGGAGCTGTTTTTT. This codes for CASSEEGQTNTGELFF.

J is TRBJ2-7 and V is TRBV6-2 or TRBV6-3, with 7 bases lining up with TRBD1. Trimming took 8 bases from V and 5 from J; bases not matched to a gene: 12. CDR1 and CDR2 (germline): MNHEY, SVGEGT. This CDR3 region has 14 residues. The CDR3 coding sequence is TGTGCCAGCCTCCGGACAGGTCTTAGGAACGAGCAGTACTTC. Translated: CASLRTGLRNEQYF.

This clonotype was observed many times. The chain joins TRBV6-2 or TRBV6-3 to TRBJ1-5; D is ambiguous. Trimming pared 7 bases from V and 2 bases from J, leaving 9 bases between. The CDR3 runs to 13 residues. Germline CDR1 is MNHEY and CDR2 is SVGEGT. In DNA form, the CDR3 reads TGTGCCAGCACCGGCCGAGGCAATCAGCCCCAGCATTTT. It is translated as CASTGRGNQPQHF.

This clonotype came up many times. This chain joins TRBV6-5 and TRBJ2-3, with 8 bases fitting TRBD1. V lost 2 bases to trimming and J lost 5 bases; unmatched junction nucleotides: 6. Germline V lookup: CDR1 MNHEY, CDR2 SVGAGI. This CDR3 region has 15 residues. The CDR3 is CASSYTGQGIDTQYF. The CDR3 DNA follows: TGTGCCAGCAGTTACACTGGACAGGGCATAGATACGCAGTATTTT.

This clonotype came up a few times. The genes are TRBV30 and TRBJ2-1; D is possibly TRBD1 (5 bases). V shed 7 bases and J shed 3 bases, with 13 bases lying between them. This CDR3 is 13 amino acids long. Germline assignment: CDR1 GTSNPN and CDR2 SVGIG (reference sequence). The CDR3 loop reads CASRQLGYNEQFF. Written as DNA, the CDR3 is TGTGCCTCCCGACAGCTTGGCTACAATGAGCAGTTCTTC.

This clonotype turned up a few times. The chain has TRBV7-2 and TRBJ2-7; 7 bases are shared with TRBD2. V gave up 3 bases and J gave up 2 bases; unmatched junction bases: 1. Germline V lookup: CDR1 SGHTA, CDR2 FQGNSA. The CDR3 runs 13 residues. The CDR3 region is CASSLLAAYEQYF. The CDR3 DNA reads as TGTGCCAGCAGCTTGCTAGCGGCCTACGAGCAGTACTTC.

The chain combines TRBV20-1 with TRBJ2-1, with a tentative D call TRBD1 (6 bases). The CDR3 length is 15 residues. Per germline, CDR1 DFQATT and CDR2 SNEGSKA (reference sequence). V lost 0 bases, J lost 0 bases, and 9 bases lay in between. DNA of the CDR3: TGCAGTGCTAGAGATAGGGGGAGCTCCTACAATGAGCAGTTCTTC. Translating gives CSARDRGSSYNEQFF.

This clonotype was found a few times. This chain links TRBV5-1 with TRBJ2-5; D possibly uses TRBD1 or TRBD2 (6 bases each). Trimming removed 4 bases from V and 1 base from J, with 14 bases in between. This CDR3 is built from 15 residues. Germline V gene lookup returns CDR1 SGHRS and CDR2 YFSETQ. The CDR3 spells CASSGRGASQETQYF. CDR3 nucleotide sequence: TGCGCCAGCAGCGGAAGGGGGGCGAGCCAAGAGACCCAGTACTTC.

This clonotype was counted only a few times. V gene TRBV28 combines with J gene TRBJ1-5; D may be TRBD1 (5 bases). Germline V gene sequence: CDR1 MDHEN, CDR2 SYDVKM. The CDR3 has 16 residues. The V and J ends lost 3 bases and 3 bases respectively, with 15 bases between them. The CDR3 nucleotides are TGTGCCAGCAGTTTTGTCGAGGGGTGGGTCAATCAGCCCCAGCATTTT. This translates into CASSFVEGWVNQPQHF.

This clonotype was seen repeatedly, ten times or more. The chain links TRBV20-1 to TRBJ2-2; 12 bases fit TRBD2. This CDR3 has 16 residues. The V gene's germline CDR1 is DFQATT and CDR2 SNEGSKA (reference sequence). Unmatched junction bases numbered 6, after V lost 6 bases and J lost 1 base. The CDR3 loop reads CSASSGLAGNTGELFF. In nucleotides, the CDR3 is TGCAGTGCCTCCTCGGGACTAGCGGGGAACACCGGGGAGCTGTTTTTT.

The chain combines TRBV2 with TRBJ1-2; 8 bases agree with TRBD1. With 3 bases clipped from V and 8 bases from J, the junction kept 11 bases outside the gene matches. Germline values: CDR1 SNHLY, CDR2 FYNNEI. The CDR3 is 15 amino acids. The CDR3 sequence: CASSDATGDVGGYTF. Written as DNA, the CDR3 is TGTGCCAGCAGTGACGCGACAGGGGATGTGGGAGGCTACACCTTC. The whole variable domain, filled in from reference TRBV2 and TRBJ1-2, reads EPEVTQTPSHQVTQMGQEVILRCVPISNHLYFYWYRQILGQKVEFLVSFYNNEISEKSEIFDDQFSVERPDGSNFTLKIRSTKLEDSAMYFCASSDATGDVGGYTFGSGTRLTVV.

The V call is TRBV6-5, the J call TRBJ2-5; D not resolved. Deletions cut 2 bases from V and 6 bases from J, with 16 bases between. CDR1 is MNHEY and CDR2 is SVGAGI in the germline V gene. This CDR3 has 15 amino acids. In DNA, the CDR3 is TGTGCCAGCAGTTACGGCGAGGACGAATGGAAGACCCAGTACTTC. Residues: CASSYGEDEWKTQYF.

V usage is TRBV24-1 and J usage is TRBJ2-7; the match to TRBD1 covers 12 bases. J was trimmed by 5 bases and V by 5 bases; bases with no gene match: 6. Germline lookup yields CDR1 KGHDR and CDR2 SFDVKD. The CDR3 has 15 amino acids. The CDR3 coding sequence is TGTGCCACCAGTGGCACCGGGACAGGGGGCCACGAGCAGTACTTC. Its translation: CATSGTGTGGHEQYF.

This clonotype was seen just once. The J gene is TRBJ2-7, the V gene TRBV10-2; 7 bases map to TRBD1. CDR1 and CDR2 from the germline V gene are WSHSY and SAAADI. The V gene end was trimmed by 2 bases and the J gene end by 4 bases; junction bases not matched to a gene: 29. This CDR3 has 22 amino acids. The chain's CDR3 is CASSEPPARTRERQGYAYEQYF. CDR3 sequence (DNA): TGCGCCAGCAGTGAGCCGCCTGCTAGAACTCGCGAGAGACAGGGTTATGCATACGAGCAGTACTTC.

This clonotype came up a few times. This chain links TRBV4-1 with TRBJ1-1, with no clear D. Trimming removed 2 bases from V and 1 base from J, with 11 bases in between. The CDR3 sequence is 15 residues long. CDR1 is MGHRA, CDR2 YSYEKL, per germline. The CDR3 coding sequence is TGCGCCAGCAGCCAAACTGAAGTTGGGAACACTGAAGCTTTCTTT. It encodes CASSQTEVGNTEAFF.

The genes are TRBV9 and TRBJ2-1; D unclear. CDR3 length equals 16 residues. Germline lookup yields CDR1 SGDLS and CDR2 YYNGEE. Trimming left V 4 bases short and J 1 base short, with 15 bases between. The CDR3 loop is CASSPRSAGSYNEQFF. DNA for the CDR3: TGTGCCAGCAGCCCACGATCTGCCGGGTCCTACAATGAGCAGTTCTTC.

The chain employs TRBV10-3 and TRBJ2-2, with a tentative D call TRBD1 (6 bases). Germline loops: CDR1 ENHRY, CDR2 SYGVKD. V lost 11 bases and J lost 1, with 17 bases in between. The CDR3 is 15 amino acids. The CDR3 loop reads CAVRARQENTGELFF. The CDR3 DNA follows: TGTGCCGTTAGAGCACGACAGGAGAACACCGGGGAGCTGTTTTTT.

This clonotype was detected ten times or more. The V call is TRBV14, the J call TRBJ2-2; no clear D. In germline, CDR1 is SGHDN, CDR2 FVKESK. CDR3 size: 12 residues. Trimming took off 4 bases at V and 6 bases at J, with 6 bases between the two ends. The CDR3: CASSLWSGELFF. The CDR3 coding sequence is TGTGCCAGCAGCCTATGGTCCGGGGAGCTGTTTTTT.

In this sample, this clonotype turned up a few times. The CDR3: CASSPEGGRLDTEAFF. The CDR3 nucleotides are TGTGCCAGCAGCCCTGAGGGGGGTCGCCTTGACACTGAAGCTTTCTTT. This rearrangement joins TRBV3-1 to TRBJ1-1; D may be TRBD1 (6 bases). The CDR3 runs to 16 residues. Germline assignment: CDR1 LGHDT and CDR2 YNNKEL (reference sequence). V was shortened by 4 bases and J by 3 bases, with 18 bases between the two germline ends.